The 16 T cell receptor beta chains below all came from one sample that was sequenced in a study of beta chain features in type 1 diabetes (dated by TCRdb to the late 2010s). The protocol used for the library was the immunoSEQ multiplex PCR assay. The High Capacity cDNA Reverse Transcription Kit was used to reverse transcribe all of the isolated RNA, meaning that expressed TCRB transcripts were what got sequenced. The clones in this table, taken by TCRdb from immuneACCESS, are in-frame only. Not every clone is retained; where verified, under half of the shortfall comes from an unresolved V gene, and the cause of the rest is unknown. The sample has just over 600,000 clones on record, 15% to 18% of them singletons. The top ten hold roughly 0.098% of the sample. The sequenced sample was naive CD4+ T cells from blood. What this sample's cell subset or site label stands for: true naive CD4+ T cells. Source of these receptors: a man between 18 and 29 years old in good health.

This clone has just a few counts. The V call is TRBV2, the J call TRBJ1-1; 8 bases are shared with TRBD1. V lost 7 bases to trimming and J lost 0 bases; unmatched junction nucleotides: 7. Germline V gene sequence: CDR1 SNHLY, CDR2 FYNNEI. The CDR3 contains 15 residues. The CDR3 nucleotides read TGTGCCAGCAAGAGACAGGGGCCTATGAACACTGAAGCTTTCTTT. Its protein product is CASKRQGPMNTEAFF.

This clone was found a few times. The same CDR3 is also encoded by other DNA sequences in this sample. The rearrangement links TRBV5-1 to TRBJ1-5; 7 bases fit TRBD1. Trimming removed 4 bases from V and 2 bases from J; junction bases left unmatched: 3. The CDR3 spans 14 residues. Germline lookup yields CDR1 SGHRS and CDR2 YFSETQ. Here the CDR3 reads CASSLTGGNQPQHF. CDR3 bases: TGCGCCAGCAGCCTCACAGGGGGCAATCAGCCCCAGCATTTT. The whole variable domain, remainder taken from reference TRBV5-1 and TRBJ1-5, is KAGVTQTPRYLIKTRGQQVTLSCSPISGHRSVSWYQQTPGQGLQFLFEYFSETQRNKGNFPGRFSGRQFSNSRSEMNVSTLELGDSALYLCASSLTGGNQPQHFGDGTRLSIL.

This sequence joins TRBV28 and TRBJ2-2; D not certain. The length of the CDR3 is 15 residues. Germline V gives CDR1 MDHEN, CDR2 SYDVKM. Trimming removed 3 bases from V and 5 bases from J, with 13 bases in between. The CDR3 here is CASSFAAIGTGELFF. The CDR3 DNA follows: TGTGCCAGCAGTTTTGCGGCTATAGGGACCGGGGAGCTGTTTTTT.

This chain joins TRBV9 and TRBJ2-4; 11 positions agree with TRBD2. The V and J ends lost 0 bases and 3 bases, in that order; junction bases with no gene match: 11. In germline, CDR1 is SGDLS, CDR2 YYNGEE. The CDR3 sequence is 19 residues long. DNA for the CDR3: TGTGCCAGCAGCGTAGACGGACTAGCGGGTGGCCGTTACAAAAACATTCAGTACTTC. Translated, it gives CASSVDGLAGGRYKNIQYF.

In its sample, this clone was seen a few times. The chain employs TRBV30 and TRBJ2-3, with D unclear. CDR1 is GTSNPN and CDR2 is SVGIG in the germline V gene (reference sequence). This CDR3 is 14 amino acids long. V lost 2 bases, J lost 4 bases, and 13 bases lay in between. CDR3 sequence: CAWSILARADTQYF. The CDR3 nucleotides are TGTGCCTGGAGTATTCTTGCTAGGGCAGATACGCAGTATTTT.

V and J are TRBV28 and TRBJ2-7, with 8 bases fitting TRBD2. This CDR3 is built from 15 residues. Germline V gives CDR1 MDHEN, CDR2 SYDVKM. The V gene end was trimmed by 8 bases and the J gene end by 1 base; junction bases not matched to a gene: 10. Here the CDR3 DNA reads TGTGCCAGCTCCCCCGGGACTAGAGCTTCCTACGAGCAGTACTTC. This gives the protein CASSPGTRASYEQYF.

This clone was observed a few times. The V call is TRBV20-1, the J call TRBJ2-7; D not resolved. Between the trimmed V and J ends, which lost 0 bases and 7 bases, there was a span of 4 bases. Germline V gene sequence: CDR1 DFQATT, CDR2 SNEGSKA (reference sequence). This CDR3 is 10 amino acids long. This CDR3 is CSAREEEQYF. In DNA, the CDR3 is TGCAGTGCTAGAGAGGAAGAGCAGTACTTC.

This clone came up many times. The rearrangement links TRBV10-3 to TRBJ1-5; TRBD1 aligns across 7 bases. CDR3 size: 15 residues. Trimming cost V 3 bases and J 4 bases; bases outside gene matches: 6. Germline CDR1 and CDR2: ENHRY and SYGVKD. This CDR3 is CAISERGQTNQPQHF. CDR3 sequence (DNA): TGTGCCATCAGTGAAAGGGGGCAGACTAATCAGCCCCAGCATTTT.

The V and J genes are TRBV5-6 and TRBJ2-7; 7 nucleotides line up with TRBD2. Germline CDR1 reads SGHDT; CDR2 reads YYEEEE. V shed 2 bases, J shed 5 bases, and the junction held 7 bases outside the gene matches. The CDR3 contains 14 residues. CDR3 loop: CASSLGRREHEQYF. The CDR3 bases are TGTGCCAGCAGCTTAGGAAGGCGGGAGCACGAGCAGTACTTC.

This clone was counted between two and nine times. The chain uses TRBV4-3 and TRBJ1-5, with D perhaps matching TRBD1 (5 bases). This CDR3 comprises 14 residues. The V gene's germline CDR1 is LGHNA and CDR2 YSLEER. Trimming cost V 3 bases and J 4 bases, with 10 bases left between them. CDR3 bases: TGCGCCAGCAGCCAGGGACCGAGTAATCAGCCCCAGCATTTT. Its protein product is CASSQGPSNQPQHF.

The chain recombines TRBV7-3 with TRBJ2-4; TRBD1 matches at 7 bases. The J segment lost 9 bases and the V segment lost 4 bases, leaving 6 bases of the junction unmatched. CDR3 length equals 13 residues. Germline V gene sequence: CDR1 SGHTA, CDR2 FQGTGA. The CDR3 DNA reads as TGTGCCAGCAGCTCTTCACAGGGGAGCATTCAGTACTTC. It is translated as CASSSSQGSIQYF.

This clone has only a few counts. This chain links TRBV7-8 with TRBJ2-3; perhaps D is TRBD1 or TRBD2 (5 bases each). V lost 4 bases, J lost 8 bases, and 16 bases lay in between. The CDR3 consists of 14 residues. Germline V lookup: CDR1 SGHVS, CDR2 FQNEAQ. In nucleotides, the CDR3 is TGTGCCAGCAGCTCTTACGGGGACGAGGGTACGCAGTATTTT. As protein: CASSSYGDEGTQYF. Using reference TRBV7-8 and TRBJ2-3 for the parts outside the CDR3, the full variable domain is GAGVSQSPRYKVAKRGQDVALRCDPISGHVSLFWYQQALGQGPEFLTYFQNEAQLDKSGLPSDRFFAERPEGSVSTLKIQRTQQEDSAVYLCASSSYGDEGTQYFGPGTRLTVL.

The chain employs TRBV7-9 and TRBJ2-7, with D possibly being TRBD1 or TRBD2 (5 bases each). Germline lookup yields CDR1 SEHNR and CDR2 FQNEAQ (reference sequence). The CDR3 contains 15 residues. V lost 5 bases, J lost 2 bases, and 16 bases lay in between. The CDR3 sequence is CASSHSGTPTYEQYF. For the CDR3, the DNA is TGTGCCAGCAGCCACTCCGGGACGCCCACCTACGAGCAGTACTTC.

This clone was detected only a few times. This chain joins TRBV7-2 and TRBJ1-3, with TRBD1 identical over 7 bases. Germline trimming cut 5 bases from V and 4 bases from J; bases unmatched to any gene: 11. The CDR3 has 16 amino acids. The germline V gene has CDR1 SGHTA and CDR2 FQGNSA. Here the CDR3 DNA reads TGTGCCAGCAGCGTAAACCGACAGGGAACAGGAAACACCATATATTTT. This encodes CASSVNRQGTGNTIYF. The variable domain in full, completed from reference TRBV7-2 and TRBJ1-3, reads GAGVSQSPSNKVTEKGKDVELRCDPISGHTALYWYRQSLGQGLEFLIYFQGNSAPDKSGLPSDRFSAERTGGSVSTLTIQRTQQEDSAVYLCASSVNRQGTGNTIYFGEGSWLTVV.

The chain is built from TRBV7-3 and TRBJ2-2; TRBD2 agrees at 7 bases. In germline, CDR1 is SGHTA, CDR2 FQGTGA. V lost 5 bases, J lost 4 bases, and 4 bases stayed unmatched. This CDR3 comprises 14 residues. CDR3 bases: TGTGCCAGCAGCACGGGACTAACCACCGGGGAGCTGTTTTTT. Translation: CASSTGLTTGELFF.

The chain carries TRBV4-2 and TRBJ1-2; D perhaps matches TRBD1 (5 bases). V lost 1 base to trimming and J lost 3 bases, with 9 bases between them. CDR1 and CDR2 from the germline V gene are LGHNA and YNFKEQ. This CDR3 spans 14 amino acids. CDR3 amino acids: CASSQGGDDYGYTF. CDR3 bases: TGTGCCAGCAGCCAAGGAGGGGACGACTATGGCTACACCTTC.